This T cell receptor beta chain was observed in a study of CD8+ T cells in alopecia areata. Whole-study results and caveats: Given one nonresponder, whether baseline CD8+ expansion relates to response remains uncertain.

Germline CDR1 and CDR2: SGHDT and YYEEEE. V shed 1 base and J shed 5 bases, with 9 bases lying between them. The CDR3 runs to 13 residues. The sample's treatment: oral pan-JAK inhibitor, 5-10 mg twice daily. Turning to this clone: No antigen is known for it.

Investigators isolated RNA and reverse transcribed it into cDNA to act as the sequencing template. TCRdb's copy holds only in-frame clones and misses some; the assay was immunoSEQ multiplex PCR. The sample records more than 110,000 clones, roughly four fifths being singletons. The source material was CD8+ T cells sorted from blood, sampled at week 4, from a patient treated with tofacitinib. The receptor's source is a human donor with alopecia areata. The chain employs TRBV5-6 and TRBJ2-5; a possible D gene is TRBD1 (5 bases). The CDR3 sequence: CASSLSRGETQYF. CDR3 sequence (DNA): TGTGCCAGCAGCTTGTCAAGGGGTGAGACCCAGTACTTC.